These 18 T cell receptor beta chains came from one sample sequenced in a study of cytomegalovirus exposure and HLA in healthy donors (dated by TCRdb to the late 2010s). The library was made by the immunoSEQ multiplex PCR assay. The multiplex PCR relied on a mix of 60 forward primers for TCR Vbeta segments and 13 reverse primers for TCR Jbeta segments. Entries here come from immuneACCESS through TCRdb and include only in-frame sequences with V and J called. Some clones fail to appear in such tables; in the studies checked, an unresolved V gene covers under half of the shortfall, and the cause of the remainder is unknown. This sample is represented by some 130,000 clones; around 70% of them were singletons. The top ten clones comprise approximately 7.2% of the sample. Sequenced input: PBMCs. These receptors were taken from a male donor in good health and CMV-seronegative.

The rearrangement links TRBV18 to TRBJ1-1; tentatively, D is TRBD1 (6 bases). The CDR3 covers 14 residues. Germline assignment: CDR1 KGHSH and CDR2 LQKENI. The V end lost 3 bases, the J end lost 0 bases, and 8 bases lay between the germline ends. For the CDR3, the DNA is TGTGCCAGCTCACCGGACAGAATGAACACTGAAGCTTTCTTT. Encoded protein: CASSPDRMNTEAFF.

The chain couples TRBV28 to TRBJ2-1; possibly TRBD2 for D (5 bases). V was shortened by 4 bases and J by 0 bases, with 13 bases between the two germline ends. The CDR3 is 16 amino acids. The V gene's germline CDR1 is MDHEN and CDR2 SYDVKM. The CDR3: CASSSDSTSSYNEQFF. DNA of the CDR3: TGTGCCAGCAGTTCGGACTCCACCAGCTCCTACAATGAGCAGTTCTTC.

This clone was observed a handful of times. This rearrangement joins TRBV7-9 to TRBJ2-5; 8 nucleotides align to TRBD2. This CDR3 has 15 residues. Germline lookup yields CDR1 SEHNR and CDR2 FQNEAQ (reference sequence). The J segment lost 3 bases and the V segment lost 4 bases, leaving 7 bases of the junction unmatched. In nucleotides, the CDR3 is TGTGCCAGCAGCTGGCGGGAGGCTAGCAAAGAGACCCAGTACTTC. Its translation is CASSWREASKETQYF.

This clone was seen just once. The V and J genes are TRBV27 and TRBJ2-1; 10 bases map to TRBD2. Trimming at V came to 4 bases and at J to 3 bases, leaving 6 bases not matched to a gene. Germline assignment: CDR1 MNHEY and CDR2 SMNVEV (reference sequence). The CDR3 covers 16 residues. CDR3 in DNA: TGTGCCAGCAGTTCCTTAGGACTAGCGGACTACAATGAGCAGTTCTTC. Protein: CASSSLGLADYNEQFF.

DNA of the CDR3: TGTGCCACGAAGGGGGGGGATAGCGGAGGCGAAAAACTGTTTTTT. This gives the protein CATKGGDSGGEKLFF. This chain uses TRBV15 with TRBJ1-4; possibly TRBD1 for D (6 bases). Germline V gene lookup returns CDR1 LNHNV and CDR2 YYDKDF (reference sequence). Trimming cost V 9 bases and J 8 bases, with 22 bases left between them. This CDR3 region has 15 residues.

The chain uses TRBV5-6 and TRBJ2-7; the D gene is possibly TRBD2 (5 bases). Germline CDR1 SGHDT, CDR2 YYEEEE. The V gene lost 5 bases and the J gene lost 7 bases, with 16 bases spanning the gap. The CDR3 consists of 13 residues. The CDR3: CASRLRGPGEQYF. The CDR3 region has the DNA TGTGCCAGCAGACTCCGAGGACCGGGGGAGCAGTACTTC.

The genes are TRBV7-2 and TRBJ2-5; 10 bases line up with TRBD2. V lost 1 base to trimming and J lost 1 base; unmatched junction nucleotides: 9. The germline CDR1 and CDR2 sequences are SGHTA and FQGNSA. CDR3 length: 18 residues. The CDR3 loop reads CASSLGPAGGPFQETQYF. CDR3 coding DNA: TGTGCCAGCAGCTTAGGCCCAGCGGGAGGGCCCTTCCAAGAGACCCAGTACTTC.

In its sample, this clone was seen once. V and J are TRBV5-1 and TRBJ1-2; 8 nucleotides align to TRBD1. The V and J ends lost 5 bases and 2 bases, in that order; junction bases with no gene match: 11. CDR1 SGHRS and CDR2 YFSETQ come from the germline V gene. The CDR3 length is 16 residues. CDR3 region: CASSRQGAFENYGYTF. The DNA for the CDR3 is TGCGCCAGCAGTCGCCAGGGGGCTTTTGAGAACTATGGCTACACCTTC. The whole variable domain, filled in from reference TRBV5-1 and TRBJ1-2, reads KAGVTQTPRYLIKTRGQQVTLSCSPISGHRSVSWYQQTPGQGLQFLFEYFSETQRNKGNFPGRFSGRQFSNSRSEMNVSTLELGDSALYLCASSRQGAFENYGYTFGSGTRLTVV.

This sequence joins TRBV7-2 and TRBJ2-1, with D possibly TRBD1 on 6 matching bases. Between the trimmed V and J ends, which lost 5 bases and 8 bases, there was a span of 22 bases. This CDR3 has 16 residues. Germline CDR1 and CDR2: SGHTA and FQGNSA. The DNA of the CDR3 is TGTGCCAGCAGCCTCCAGGGGCTTGGACGGTGGGATGAGCAGTTCTTC. Its translation: CASSLQGLGRWDEQFF.

The rearrangement links TRBV9 to TRBJ1-1; D may be TRBD1 (5 bases). The V gene's germline CDR1 is SGDLS and CDR2 YYNGEE. CDR3 length: 14 amino acids. With 2 bases removed from V and 4 bases from J, the gap between germline ends came to 12 bases. The CDR3 DNA sequence: TGTGCCAGCAGCGTCCTAACAGGCTCCACTGAAGCTTTCTTT. Translation gives CASSVLTGSTEAFF.

The chain links TRBV11-3 to TRBJ2-2; 15 bases line up with TRBD2. Germline values: CDR1 SGHNT, CDR2 YENEEA. Germline trimming cut 4 bases from V and 6 bases from J; bases unmatched to any gene: 3. This CDR3 has 16 residues. CDR3 sequence (DNA): TGTGCCAGCAGCTCGGGACTAGCGGGAGGACCCGGGGAGCTGTTTTTT. It yields the protein CASSSGLAGGPGELFF.

This clone was picked up a small number of times. V is TRBV7-8 and J is TRBJ2-3; D might be TRBD2 (6 bases). The CDR3 is made up of 14 amino acids. The germline V and J ends were trimmed by 8 bases and 2 bases, with 14 bases remaining between them. Germline loops: CDR1 SGHVS, CDR2 FQNEAQ. DNA of the CDR3: TGTGCCAGCGGCGCGGGGCAGGACACAGATACGCAGTATTTT. Translating gives CASGAGQDTDTQYF.

The chain couples TRBV27 to TRBJ1-2, with D perhaps TRBD1 (6 bases). CDR1 MNHEY and CDR2 SMNVEV come from the germline V gene (reference sequence). This CDR3 is built from 14 residues. V was clipped by 3 bases and J by 8 bases, with 16 bases between them. For the CDR3, the DNA is TGTGCCAGCAGTTTCCATGGACAGTTAGGCGGCTACACCTTC. Its translation is CASSFHGQLGGYTF.

This chain connects TRBV28 to TRBJ2-2; tentatively, D is TRBD1 (7 bases). This CDR3 is 16 amino acids long. The V end lost 4 bases, the J end lost 5 bases, and 17 bases lay between the germline ends. CDR1 is MDHEN, CDR2 SYDVKM, per germline. The CDR3 is CASSSEGAGGTGELFF. The CDR3 bases are TGTGCCAGCAGTTCGGAGGGGGCTGGGGGGACCGGGGAGCTGTTTTTT.

This rearrangement joins TRBV15 to TRBJ2-1; 14 bases map to TRBD2. The germline gives CDR1 LNHNV, CDR2 YYDKDF (reference sequence). The CDR3 covers 17 residues. V gave up 3 bases and J gave up 7 bases; unmatched junction bases: 8. For the CDR3, the DNA is TGTGCCACCAGCAGCGTAGGACTAGCGGGAGGAAATAATGAGCAGTTCTTC. This gives the protein CATSSVGLAGGNNEQFF.

Notes on this clone: Germline is not matched at one junction end, which may reflect a read error. The chain employs TRBV7-9 and TRBJ2-3; TRBD2 aligns across 8 bases. Germline loops: CDR1 SEHNR, CDR2 FQNEAQ (reference sequence). The CDR3 covers 12 residues. The CDR3 DNA follows: TGTTCCAGCAGCACCAGCGGGAGTACGCAGTATTTT. Its protein product is CSSSTSGSTQYF.

J is TRBJ2-1 and V is TRBV30; D perhaps matches TRBD2 (7 bases). Germline V gives CDR1 GTSNPN, CDR2 SVGIG (reference sequence). CDR3 length: 13 residues. The V gene lost 2 bases and the J gene lost 9 bases, with 14 bases spanning the gap. This CDR3 reads CAWSRRGLGEQFF. Written as DNA, the CDR3 is TGTGCCTGGAGTCGGCGGGGGCTGGGTGAGCAGTTCTTC.

V and J are TRBV28 and TRBJ1-2; 8 nucleotides match TRBD1. Germline CDR1 reads MDHEN; CDR2 reads SYDVKM. The V segment lost 3 bases and the J segment 4 bases; nucleotides outside the gene matches: 7. The CDR3 has 15 residues. The CDR3 DNA reads as TGTGCCAGCAGTTTTGGGCAGGGGGCGGCCTATGGCTACACCTTC. This codes for CASSFGQGAAYGYTF.